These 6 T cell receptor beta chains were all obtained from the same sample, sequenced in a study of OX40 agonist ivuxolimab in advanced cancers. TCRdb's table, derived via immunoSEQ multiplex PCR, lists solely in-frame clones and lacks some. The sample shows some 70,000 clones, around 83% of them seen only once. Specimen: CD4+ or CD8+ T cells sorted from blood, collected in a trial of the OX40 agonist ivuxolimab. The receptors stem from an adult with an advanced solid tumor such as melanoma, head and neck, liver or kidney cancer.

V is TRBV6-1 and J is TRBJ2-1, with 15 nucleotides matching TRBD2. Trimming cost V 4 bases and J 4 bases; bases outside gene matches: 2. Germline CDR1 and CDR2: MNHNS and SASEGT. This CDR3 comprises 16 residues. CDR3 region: CASSGTSGGDYNEQFF. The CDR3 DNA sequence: TGTGCCAGCAGTGGGACTAGCGGGGGGGATTACAATGAGCAGTTCTTC.

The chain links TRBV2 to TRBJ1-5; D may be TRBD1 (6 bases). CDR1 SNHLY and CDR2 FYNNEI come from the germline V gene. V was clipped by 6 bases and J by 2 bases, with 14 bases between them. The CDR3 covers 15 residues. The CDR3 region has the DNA TGTGCCAGCAGGAAAAGACAGGACCGCAATCAGCCCCAGCATTTT. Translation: CASRKRQDRNQPQHF.

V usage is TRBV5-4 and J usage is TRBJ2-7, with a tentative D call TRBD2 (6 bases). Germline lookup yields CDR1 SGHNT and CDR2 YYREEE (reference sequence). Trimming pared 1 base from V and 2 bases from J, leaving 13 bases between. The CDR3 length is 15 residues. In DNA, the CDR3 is TGTGCCAGCAGCTTGTTCGGGCGGGATACCTACGAGCAGTACTTC. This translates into CASSLFGRDTYEQYF.

CDR3 nucleotide sequence: TGTGCCAGCAGCGACAGGGTGGGCAATCAGCCCCAGCATTTT. It is translated as CASSDRVGNQPQHF. This chain joins TRBV2 and TRBJ1-5; 7 bases fit TRBD1. The length of the CDR3 is 14 residues. V shed 6 bases and J 2 bases; nucleotides not matched to a gene: 4. The germline V gene has CDR1 SNHLY and CDR2 FYNNEI.

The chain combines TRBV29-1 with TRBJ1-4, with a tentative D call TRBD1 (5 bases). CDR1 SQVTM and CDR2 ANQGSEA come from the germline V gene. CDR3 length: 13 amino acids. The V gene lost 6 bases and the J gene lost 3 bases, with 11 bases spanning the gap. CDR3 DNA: TGCAGCGTGGCATGGGGGTCTAATGAAAAACTGTTTTTT. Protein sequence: CSVAWGSNEKLFF.

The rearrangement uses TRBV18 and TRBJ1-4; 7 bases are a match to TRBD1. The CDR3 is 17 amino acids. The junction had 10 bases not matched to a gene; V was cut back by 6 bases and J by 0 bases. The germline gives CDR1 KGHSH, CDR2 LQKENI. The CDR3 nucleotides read TGTGCCAGCTCGGGACAGTCAAATAGAACAACTAATGAAAAACTGTTTTTT. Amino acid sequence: CASSGQSNRTTNEKLFF. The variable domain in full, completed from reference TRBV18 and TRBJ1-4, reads NAGVMQNPRHLVRRRGQEARLRCSPMKGHSHVYWYRQLPEEGLKFMVYLQKENIIDESGMPKERFSAEFPKEGPSILRIQQVVRGDSAAYFCASSGQSNRTTNEKLFFGSGTQLSVL.